The 22 T cell receptor beta chains below all came from one sample that was sequenced in a study of shared clonotypes between healthy human individuals. Some clones are missing from TCRdb's copy, which holds only in-frame ones; the method was immunoSEQ multiplex PCR. Of fewer than 700,000 clones in the sample, about 95% were seen once. Naive CD8 cells lacked CD45RO, underwent positive selection for CCR7 and left out terminally differentiated effector memory CD45RA+ cells. Specimen: naive CD8+ T cells sorted from blood. Receptors originate from a woman aged 25-40 years in good health.

V gene TRBV7-7 combines with J gene TRBJ2-3; tentatively, D is TRBD1 or TRBD2 (5 bases each). V shed 1 base and J shed 5 bases, with 13 bases lying between them. Germline-derived CDR1 and CDR2 are SSHAT and FNYEAQ (reference sequence). The CDR3 has 15 amino acids. This CDR3 is CASSLGGTREDTQYF. In DNA, the CDR3 is TGTGCCAGCAGCTTAGGAGGGACCCGGGAAGATACGCAGTATTTT.

The V and J genes are TRBV5-8 and TRBJ1-1, with a tentative D call TRBD1 (6 bases). The CDR3 length is 13 residues. Between the trimmed V and J ends, which lost 5 bases and 11 bases, there was a span of 19 bases. Germline lookup yields CDR1 SGHTS and CDR2 YDEGEE. The CDR3 loop is CASRRVGAAEAFF. Written as DNA, the CDR3 is TGTGCCAGCAGGCGTGTGGGGGCGGCGGAGGCTTTCTTT.

This sequence joins TRBV18 and TRBJ1-1; TRBD1 agrees at 7 bases. The V segment lost 3 bases and the J segment 0 bases; nucleotides outside the gene matches: 19. This CDR3 has 20 residues. Germline V CDR1 and CDR2: KGHSH, LQKENI. The CDR3 bases are TGTGCCAGCTCACCTCCTAGCGACACGACAGGGAAGTCCATGAACACTGAAGCTTTCTTT. This gives the protein CASSPPSDTTGKSMNTEAFF. The complete variable domain, with remaining parts taken from reference TRBV18 and TRBJ1-1, reads NAGVMQNPRHLVRRRGQEARLRCSPMKGHSHVYWYRQLPEEGLKFMVYLQKENIIDESGMPKERFSAEFPKEGPSILRIQQVVRGDSAAYFCASSPPSDTTGKSMNTEAFFGQGTRLTVV.

The genes are TRBV19 and TRBJ2-7; D is ambiguous. The CDR3 extends over 10 amino acids. Trimming pared 2 bases from V and 6 bases from J, leaving 2 bases between. Germline CDR1 LNHDA, CDR2 SQIVND (reference sequence). The CDR3 region has the DNA TGTGCCAGTAGTATACCCGAGCAGTACTTC. Translation: CASSIPEQYF.

This clone was seen once. V and J are TRBV2 and TRBJ2-7, with D perhaps TRBD2 (5 bases). Germline V gives CDR1 SNHLY, CDR2 FYNNEI. This CDR3 region has 15 residues. V was trimmed by 3 bases and J by 2 bases, leaving 14 bases between them. CDR3 in DNA: TGTGCCAGCAGTGATCGGGGTGCCCAACCCTACGAGCAGTACTTC. Protein product: CASSDRGAQPYEQYF.

This chain joins TRBV28 and TRBJ2-1, with D maybe TRBD1 (6 bases). This CDR3 is 13 amino acids long. V was cut by 7 bases and J by 4 bases, with 11 bases left in between. Looked up from germline, CDR1 is MDHEN and CDR2 is SYDVKM. The CDR3 is CASTLDSYNEQFF. The DNA of the CDR3 is TGTGCCAGCACCCTGGACAGTTACAATGAGCAGTTCTTC.

J is TRBJ2-7 and V is TRBV29-1; 8 nucleotides agree with TRBD2. The CDR3 length is 15 residues. After removal of 6 bases from V and 0 bases from J, the junction contained 10 bases not matched to a gene. The germline gives CDR1 SQVTM, CDR2 ANQGSEA. In DNA form, the CDR3 reads TGCAGCGTCCGCGGGGGGAGTCCCAACTCCTACGAGCAGTACTTC. Protein sequence: CSVRGGSPNSYEQYF.

The genes are TRBV7-3 and TRBJ2-3; D not certain. Trimming shortened V by 5 bases and J by 0 bases, and 6 bases separated the two germline ends. The CDR3 has 13 residues. CDR1 and CDR2 (germline): SGHTA, FQGTGA. The CDR3 is CASSGGSTDTQYF. DNA for the CDR3: TGTGCCAGCAGCGGCGGAAGCACAGATACGCAGTATTTT.

About this clone: This same CDR3 is encoded by further DNA sequences in the sample. The chain's CDR3 is CASSIAANTEAFF. The CDR3 nucleotides read TGTGCCAGTAGTATTGCAGCGAACACTGAAGCTTTCTTT. The V call is TRBV19, the J call TRBJ1-1; D remains unclear. CDR1 and CDR2 (germline): LNHDA, SQIVND (reference sequence). CDR3 length equals 13 residues. Trimming stripped 3 bases from V and 1 base from J, with 6 bases between.

The CDR3 nucleotides are TGTGCCAGCAGTAATACCCGGCCGGCTCCTCAGCCCCAGCATTTT. The encoded protein is CASSNTRPAPQPQHF. This sequence joins TRBV28 and TRBJ1-5; no clear D gene. Germline CDR1 reads MDHEN; CDR2 reads SYDVKM. The CDR3 has 15 residues. V was trimmed by 5 bases and J by 6 bases, leaving 17 bases between them.

This clone was recorded once. The chain has TRBV11-3 and TRBJ2-7; 9 bases are a match to TRBD2. V gave up 7 bases and J gave up 1 base; unmatched junction bases: 8. Germline CDR1 reads SGHNT; CDR2 reads YENEEA. The CDR3 extends over 15 amino acids. The CDR3 DNA reads TGTGCCAGCACCGGAGGGACTAGCAGTTCCTACGAGCAGTACTTC. The encoded protein is CASTGGTSSSYEQYF.

The CDR3 here is CASSLRLAGRQETQYF. The DNA for the CDR3 is TGTGCCAGCAGCCTACGACTAGCGGGACGGCAAGAGACCCAGTACTTC. This sequence joins TRBV13 and TRBJ2-5; TRBD2 matches 11 bases. The germline gives CDR1 PRHDT, CDR2 FYEKMQ (reference sequence). The CDR3 runs 16 residues. V was clipped by 5 bases and J by 2 bases; unmatched bases: 7.

V is TRBV9 and J is TRBJ2-4, with D possibly being TRBD1 or TRBD2 (5 bases each). Germline loops: CDR1 SGDLS, CDR2 YYNGEE. Trimming removed 2 bases from V and 8 bases from J, with 8 bases in between. The CDR3 is 12 amino acids. CDR3 bases: TGTGCCAGCAGCGTTCAGGGAGACATTCAGTACTTC. Amino acid sequence: CASSVQGDIQYF.

This clone occurred once. The gene calls are TRBV10-3 and TRBJ2-3, with 7 bases identical to TRBD1. CDR3 length: 16 amino acids. J was trimmed by 3 bases and V by 0 bases; bases with no gene match: 6. The germline CDR1 and CDR2 sequences are ENHRY and SYGVKD. The CDR3 protein is CAISESRGGETDTQYF. The DNA for the CDR3 is TGTGCCATCAGTGAGTCGAGAGGGGGCGAGACAGATACGCAGTATTTT.

The chain employs TRBV28 and TRBJ1-1; weak D call: TRBD1 (6 bases). This CDR3 has 16 residues. V shed 4 bases and J shed 2 bases, with 17 bases lying between them. Germline CDR1 is MDHEN and CDR2 is SYDVKM. The CDR3 DNA reads as TGTGCCAGCAGTTCTCGGGGGGGACACCTAAACACTGAAGCTTTCTTT. Encoded protein: CASSSRGGHLNTEAFF.

The chain couples TRBV28 to TRBJ2-7; D gene uncertain. Germline CDR1 is MDHEN and CDR2 is SYDVKM. The CDR3 has 13 amino acids. Trimming shortened V by 7 bases and J by 0 bases, and 10 bases separated the two germline ends. CDR3: CASTQMGSYEQYF. Written as DNA, the CDR3 is TGTGCCAGCACCCAGATGGGCTCCTACGAGCAGTACTTC.

The chain carries TRBV13 and TRBJ2-7, with D possibly being TRBD1 (6 bases). V lost 4 bases, J lost 5 bases, and 12 bases lay in between. This CDR3 is built from 13 residues. From germline, CDR1 is PRHDT and CDR2 FYEKMQ (reference sequence). CDR3 region: CASSSQGQDEQYF. The CDR3, as DNA: TGTGCCAGCAGCTCGCAGGGGCAGGACGAGCAGTACTTC.

The chain couples TRBV19 to TRBJ1-6, with D perhaps TRBD1 (5 bases). This CDR3 is built from 16 residues. Germline loops: CDR1 LNHDA, CDR2 SQIVND (reference sequence). Trimming shortened V by 2 bases and J by 7 bases, and 15 bases separated the two germline ends. CDR3 coding DNA: TGTGCCAGTAGTATAAGCGCAGGGCCCGGAAATTCACCCCTCCACTTT. This translates into CASSISAGPGNSPLHF.

The V and J genes are TRBV2 and TRBJ2-7; tentatively, D is TRBD1 (6 bases). The CDR3 length is 13 residues. V dropped 6 bases and J dropped 1 base, with 10 bases sitting between them. Germline V gene lookup returns CDR1 SNHLY and CDR2 FYNNEI. The CDR3, as DNA: TGTGCCAGCAGGGACAGTCCGTCCTACGAGCAGTACTTC. Its translation: CASRDSPSYEQYF. The full variable domain, its missing parts supplied by reference TRBV2 and TRBJ2-7, is EPEVTQTPSHQVTQMGQEVILRCVPISNHLYFYWYRQILGQKVEFLVSFYNNEISEKSEIFDDQFSVERPDGSNFTLKIRSTKLEDSAMYFCASRDSPSYEQYFGPGTRLTVT.

In DNA, the CDR3 is TGCGCCAGCAGCCAAGAGGAGCGGAGCTCGAACACTGAAGCTTTCTTT. Its protein product is CASSQEERSSNTEAFF. This chain joins TRBV4-1 and TRBJ1-1; D unresolved. The CDR3 is made up of 16 amino acids. Germline V gives CDR1 MGHRA, CDR2 YSYEKL. V gave up 0 bases and J gave up 1 base, with 12 bases separating them.

The CDR3, as DNA: TGTGCCAGCAGTTTATCTGAAGGTCTAAAGTCACCCCTCCACTTT. Protein: CASSLSEGLKSPLHF. The gene calls are TRBV27 and TRBJ1-6, with D hard to call. V was shortened by 0 bases and J by 10 bases, with 13 bases between the two germline ends. Per the germline V gene, CDR1 is MNHEY and CDR2 is SMNVEV (reference sequence). The CDR3 is 15 amino acids.

The rearrangement uses TRBV28 and TRBJ2-7, with 12 positions matching TRBD2. CDR3 size: 16 residues. The trim removed 6 bases at V and 0 bases at J, leaving 6 bases unmatched. Germline CDR1 reads MDHEN; CDR2 reads SYDVKM. Written as DNA, the CDR3 is TGTGCCAGCAGATCACTAGCGGGAGGCACCTCCTACGAGCAGTACTTC. Translation: CASRSLAGGTSYEQYF.